A selection of T cell receptor beta chains follows, all from one sample in a study of control samples from healthy donors and cancer patients. TCRdb's copy holds only in-frame clones and misses some; the assay was immunoSEQ multiplex PCR. Here the sample spans about 94,000 clones, approximately 90% being singletons. Sequencing was carried out using blood. The source is a woman aged 18 to 35 in good health. CDR3s include the opening cysteine and the closing phenylalanine or tryptophan. The order of the fields is D gene, clone size, J gene, V gene, CDR3 protein, CDR3 DNA. D genes are given only for firm matches. Size tells how often a clone was seen (once, few, many) or the class of an expanded clone, and some rows leave it out.

d_gene: .; abundance: .; j_gene: TRBJ2-7; v_gene: TRBV11-2; CDR3aa: CASSKSRDGDIW; CDR3nt: TGTGCCAGCAGCAAGAGCAGGGACGGGGATATCTGG
d_gene: .; abundance: .; j_gene: TRBJ2-5; v_gene: TRBV11-3; CDR3aa: CASSLSPEAGQETQYF; CDR3nt: TGTGCCAGCAGCTTATCCCCGGAAGCCGGACAAGAGACCCAGTACTTC
d_gene: .; abundance: .; j_gene: TRBJ2-1; v_gene: TRBV9; CDR3aa: CASSARGSYNEQFF; CDR3nt: TGTGCCAGCAGCGCCCGGGGCTCCTACAATGAGCAGTTCTTC
d_gene: TRBD1; abundance: .; j_gene: TRBJ2-3; v_gene: TRBV27; CDR3aa: CASSSPGQGARTDTQYF; CDR3nt: TGTGCCAGCAGTTCACCGGGACAGGGGGCTCGCACAGATACGCAGTATTTT
d_gene: .; abundance: once; j_gene: TRBJ2-1; v_gene: TRBV24-1; CDR3aa: CATSDLNSGNNEQFF; CDR3nt: TGTGCCACCAGTGATTTGAATTCAGGGAACAATGAGCAGTTCTTC
d_gene: TRBD1; abundance: .; j_gene: TRBJ1-1; v_gene: TRBV5-1; CDR3aa: CASSFLAGGLNTEAFF; CDR3nt: TGCGCCAGCAGCTTTCTGGCAGGGGGCCTGAACACTGAAGCTTTCTTT
d_gene: .; abundance: .; j_gene: TRBJ1-4; v_gene: TRBV27; CDR3aa: CASQGASEKLFF; CDR3nt: TGTGCCAGTCAGGGAGCGAGTGAAAAACTGTTTTTT
d_gene: .; abundance: .; j_gene: TRBJ1-2; v_gene: TRBV5-6; CDR3aa: CASSLGQNGYTF; CDR3nt: TGTGCCAGCAGCTTGGGACAGAATGGCTACACCTTC
d_gene: .; abundance: .; j_gene: TRBJ1-2; v_gene: TRBV9; CDR3aa: CASSVATSYGGYGYTF; CDR3nt: TGTGCCAGCAGCGTAGCTACGAGTTACGGAGGATATGGCTACACCTTC
d_gene: .; abundance: .; j_gene: TRBJ2-5; v_gene: TRBV5-1; CDR3aa: CASSWGQETQYF; CDR3nt: TGCGCCAGCAGTTGGGGGCAAGAGACCCAGTACTTC
d_gene: TRBD1; abundance: once; j_gene: TRBJ2-2; v_gene: TRBV10-2; CDR3aa: CASSLRTGTGELFF; CDR3nt: TGCGCCAGCAGCCTTAGGACAGGCACCGGGGAGCTGTTTTTT
d_gene: .; abundance: .; j_gene: TRBJ2-3; v_gene: TRBV29-1; CDR3aa: CSVEGGGDGCTDTQYF; CDR3nt: TGCAGCGTTGAAGGGGGGGGCGATGGGTGCACAGATACGCAGTATTTT
d_gene: TRBD1; abundance: .; j_gene: TRBJ1-1; v_gene: TRBV6-5; CDR3aa: CASSYPDRREAFF; CDR3nt: TGTGCCAGCAGTTACCCGGACAGGAGGGAAGCTTTCTTT
d_gene: .; abundance: .; j_gene: TRBJ2-7; v_gene: TRBV11-3; CDR3aa: CASSLESQRSNEQYF; CDR3nt: TGTGCCAGCAGCTTAGAAAGTCAGCGAAGCAACGAGCAGTACTTC
d_gene: .; abundance: .; j_gene: TRBJ2-7; v_gene: TRBV5-1; CDR3aa: CASSSLRGPGNEQYF; CDR3nt: TGCGCCAGCAGCTCCCTGCGGGGGCCCGGGAACGAGCAGTACTTC
d_gene: .; abundance: .; j_gene: TRBJ1-6; v_gene: TRBV7-9; CDR3aa: CASSLGTARPDSPLHF; CDR3nt: TGTGCCAGCAGCTTAGGAACCGCCCGGCCCGATTCACCCCTCCACTTT
d_gene: .; abundance: few; j_gene: TRBJ1-2; v_gene: TRBV5-6; CDR3aa: CASNTQDSYGYTF; CDR3nt: TGTGCCAGCAACACACAGGATTCGTATGGCTACACCTTC
d_gene: .; abundance: .; j_gene: TRBJ2-5; v_gene: TRBV6-5; CDR3aa: CASRSNLGETQYF; CDR3nt: TGTGCCAGCAGGTCTAATTTAGGGGAGACCCAGTACTTC
d_gene: .; abundance: .; j_gene: TRBJ1-1; v_gene: TRBV5-6; CDR3aa: CASSAIGLTEAFF; CDR3nt: TGTGCCAGCAGCGCCATTGGGCTTACTGAAGCTTTCTTT
d_gene: TRBD1; abundance: .; j_gene: TRBJ1-2; v_gene: TRBV10-3; CDR3aa: CAISEKGQEYYGYTF; CDR3nt: TGTGCCATCAGTGAAAAGGGACAGGAGTACTATGGCTACACCTTC
d_gene: .; abundance: .; j_gene: TRBJ1-3; v_gene: TRBV19; CDR3aa: CASTRLWSGGNTIYF; CDR3nt: TGTGCCAGTACCCGATTGTGGTCAGGGGGAAACACCATATATTTT
d_gene: .; abundance: .; j_gene: TRBJ2-5; v_gene: TRBV10-2; CDR3aa: CASSEALGGTEETQYF; CDR3nt: TGCGCCAGCAGTGAGGCCTTGGGGGGAACGGAAGAGACCCAGTACTTC
d_gene: TRBD1; abundance: once; j_gene: TRBJ2-2; v_gene: TRBV27; CDR3aa: CASSGRGQGAAGELFF; CDR3nt: TGTGCCAGCAGTGGAAGGGGACAGGGGGCCGCCGGGGAGCTGTTTTTT